This entry lists 32 T cell receptor beta chains sequenced from one sample in a study of human T cells and chemical hapten exposure. TCRdb itself ran the RACE reads through MiXCR, one entry per CDR3 protein. The sample consists of 95,000 to 130,000 distinct CDR3 sequences, about 12% of them appearing once. Documented time point: patch test 1, 2 weeks after DPC sensitization. The treatment here: therapeutic diphenylcyclopropenone sensitization with weekly scalp DPC. The sample was whole blood, taken in connection with sensitization to the hapten diphenylcyclopropenone (DPC). Every receptor here comes from a woman aged 50 to 60 with alopecia areata. Some clones in this sample may be carry-over from other donors' samples.

This rearrangement joins TRBV29-1 to TRBJ1-2; TRBD1 matches at 7 bases. This CDR3 is built from 13 residues. Germline assignment: CDR1 SQVTM and CDR2 ANQGSEA. V gave up 6 bases and J gave up 3 bases; unmatched junction bases: 7. In DNA, the CDR3 is TGCAGCGTCGACGACGGGACAGACTATGGCTACACCTTC. Translation: CSVDDGTDYGYTF.

The table lists this clonotype with many counts. This chain joins TRBV7-2 and TRBJ2-2; D is perhaps TRBD1 (5 bases). The CDR3 runs 15 residues. Per the germline V gene, CDR1 is SGHTA and CDR2 is FQGNSA. Trimming left V 5 bases short and J 2 bases short, with 12 bases between. CDR3: CASSLGQPNTGELFF. Written as DNA, the CDR3 is TGTGCCAGCAGCCTCGGACAACCCAACACCGGGGAGCTGTTTTTT.

The chain uses TRBV29-1 and TRBJ1-2; a weak D match, TRBD1 (5 bases). The CDR3 runs 13 residues. With 3 bases removed from V and 4 bases from J, the gap between germline ends came to 12 bases. CDR1 is SQVTM and CDR2 is ANQGSEA in the germline V gene. The CDR3 nucleotides are TGCAGCGTTGATCCAGGGTTTGCCTATGGCTACACCTTC. Translated: CSVDPGFAYGYTF.

This clonotype was observed a handful of times. The chain links TRBV5-6 to TRBJ1-4; 9 bases map to TRBD1. Germline V lookup: CDR1 SGHDT, CDR2 YYEEEE. J was trimmed by 7 bases and V by 4 bases; bases with no gene match: 5. The CDR3 is made up of 14 amino acids. The CDR3 bases are TGTGCCAGCAGCCTCCGGGACAGGGTTGAAAAACTGTTTTTT. Residues: CASSLRDRVEKLFF. The whole variable domain, filled in from reference TRBV5-6 and TRBJ1-4, reads DAGVTQSPTHLIKTRGQQVTLRCSPKSGHDTVSWYQQALGQGPQFIFQYYEEEERQRGNFPDRFSGHQFPNYSSELNVNALLLGDSALYLCASSLRDRVEKLFFGSGTQLSVL.

The sample holds a few counts of this clonotype. The chain links TRBV20-1 to TRBJ2-3; possibly TRBD2 for D (6 bases). Germline assignment: CDR1 DFQATT and CDR2 SNEGSKA (reference sequence). V lost 2 bases, J lost 2 bases, and 17 bases lay in between. This CDR3 has 16 amino acids. Here the CDR3 reads CSARLLARGNTDTQYF. For the CDR3, the DNA is TGCAGTGCTAGATTACTAGCACGGGGAAACACAGATACGCAGTATTTT.

This rearrangement joins TRBV10-3 to TRBJ2-7; 7 bases are a match to TRBD1. Germline V lookup: CDR1 ENHRY, CDR2 SYGVKD. V lost 8 bases and J lost 0; bases outside the gene matches: 1. The CDR3 consists of 12 residues. In nucleotides, the CDR3 is TGTGCCATCGGGACAGCCTCCTACGAGCAGTACTTC. Protein sequence: CAIGTASYEQYF.

Turning to this clonotype: This may come from a read error, since a much larger clone is one base off. The chain carries TRBV18 and TRBJ2-4; D is perhaps TRBD1 or TRBD2 (5 bases each). The CDR3 has 17 amino acids. CDR1 is KGHSH and CDR2 is LQKENI in the germline V gene. CDR3 sequence: CASSPGTERVANNIQYF. DNA of the CDR3: TGTGCCAGCTCACCGGGGACGGAACGAGTAGCCAACAACATTCAGTACTTC.

The gene calls are TRBV18 and TRBJ2-7; D not certain. From germline, CDR1 is KGHSH and CDR2 LQKENI. Trimming stripped 0 bases from V and 2 bases from J, with 8 bases between. This CDR3 has 14 amino acids. CDR3 nucleotides: TGTGCCAGCTCACCACCACGCGGAACCTACGAGCAGTACTTC. It encodes CASSPPRGTYEQYF.

This clonotype was seen only a few times. The rearrangement joins TRBV28 to TRBJ1-5, with 7 bases fitting TRBD1. This CDR3 is built from 14 residues. CDR1 and CDR2 from the germline V gene are MDHEN and SYDVKM. J gave up 15 bases and V 3 bases, and 14 bases lay outside the gene matches. CDR3: CASSFGTASRTSHF. As DNA, the CDR3 is TGTGCCAGCAGTTTCGGGACAGCTTCACGAACGTCGCATTTT. Together with reference TRBV28 and TRBJ1-5, the CDR3 gives the full variable domain: DVKVTQSSRYLVKRTGEKVFLECVQDMDHENMFWYRQDPGLGLRLIYFSYDVKMKEKGDIPEGYSVSREKKERFSLILESASTNQTSMYLCASSFGTASRTSHFGDGTRLSIL.

The genes are TRBV15 and TRBJ2-3, with D unclear. This CDR3 contains 13 residues. The V and J ends lost 1 base and 6 bases respectively, with 8 bases between them. Per the germline V gene, CDR1 is LNHNV and CDR2 is YYDKDF (reference sequence). CDR3 nucleotide sequence: TGTGCCACCAGCAGAGTAACGGGCGATACGCAGTATTTT. It specifies CATSRVTGDTQYF.

This clonotype was observed a handful of times. This rearrangement joins TRBV7-9 to TRBJ1-1; D unresolved. Germline V gene data show CDR1 as SEHNR and CDR2 as FQNEAQ (reference sequence). V shed 11 bases and J shed 0 bases, with 10 bases lying between them. This CDR3 is 12 amino acids long. CDR3 in amino acids: CASLILNTEAFF. CDR3 DNA sequence: TGTGCCTCACTTATCCTGAACACTGAAGCTTTCTTT. Variable domain in full (rest from reference TRBV7-9 and TRBJ1-1): DTGVSQNPRHKITKRGQNVTFRCDPISEHNRLYWYRQTLGQGPEFLTYFQNEAQLEKSRLLSDRFSAERPKGSFSTLEIQRTEQGDSAMYLCASLILNTEAFFGQGTRLTVV.

The rearrangement uses TRBV11-2 and TRBJ1-1; D is unresolved. V lost 7 bases to trimming and J lost 4 bases, with 19 bases between them. Germline lookup yields CDR1 SGHAT and CDR2 FQNNGV. The CDR3 runs 15 residues. This CDR3 is CASTWRPGLGTEAFF. CDR3 sequence (DNA): TGTGCCAGCACCTGGAGGCCGGGGTTGGGCACTGAAGCTTTCTTT.

The V gene is TRBV2, the J gene TRBJ1-5; D call uncertain. Deletions cut 3 bases from V and 3 bases from J, with 9 bases between. Germline V gene lookup returns CDR1 SNHLY and CDR2 FYNNEI. CDR3 length: 14 residues. CDR3 sequence reads: CASSDVRSNQPQHF. The CDR3 DNA follows: TGTGCCAGCAGTGACGTCAGATCCAATCAGCCCCAGCATTTT. Full variable domain (outside the CDR3, taken from reference TRBV2 and TRBJ1-5): EPEVTQTPSHQVTQMGQEVILRCVPISNHLYFYWYRQILGQKVEFLVSFYNNEISEKSEIFDDQFSVERPDGSNFTLKIRSTKLEDSAMYFCASSDVRSNQPQHFGDGTRLSIL.

The sample holds a few counts of this clonotype. This chain uses TRBV10-3 with TRBJ2-3; 10 nucleotides align to TRBD2. The CDR3 is 15 amino acids. V was clipped by 6 bases and J by 5 bases; unmatched bases: 8. CDR1 is ENHRY, CDR2 SYGVKD, per germline. CDR3: CAIRLAGDGVDTQYF. The DNA of the CDR3 is TGTGCCATCAGGCTAGCGGGGGACGGAGTAGATACGCAGTATTTT.

Points on this clonotype: A much bigger clone sits one base away, suggesting this may be a read error. This rearrangement joins TRBV21-1 to TRBJ2-2. TRBV21-1 is termed a pseudogene. This CDR3 spans 13 amino acids. The DNA of the CDR3 is TGTGCCAGCAGTCACGTGAAAACCGGGGAGCTGTTTTTT. Translation: CASSHVKTGELFF.

The rearrangement uses TRBV3-1 and TRBJ2-7; 10 nucleotides match TRBD1. This CDR3 contains 15 residues. The V segment lost 4 bases and the J segment 3 bases; nucleotides outside the gene matches: 6. Germline CDR1 reads LGHDT; CDR2 reads YNNKEL (reference sequence). The CDR3 protein is CASSPAGTGDYEQYF. DNA of the CDR3: TGTGCCAGCAGCCCAGCCGGGACAGGGGACTACGAGCAGTACTTC.

This chain links TRBV27 with TRBJ1-2, with D tentatively TRBD1 (6 bases). The CDR3 extends over 14 amino acids. The V and J ends lost 3 bases and 5 bases respectively, with 13 bases between them. Germline CDR1 reads MNHEY; CDR2 reads SMNVEV (reference sequence). In nucleotides, the CDR3 is TGTGCCAGCAGTTTCCTGGGACAACCTTATGGCTACACCTTC. Translation: CASSFLGQPYGYTF.

The V gene is TRBV5-5, the J gene TRBJ2-1; D call uncertain. V lost 2 bases, J lost 4 bases, and 13 bases lay in between. Per germline, CDR1 SGHKS and CDR2 YYEKEE (reference sequence). This CDR3 is 15 amino acids long. Written as DNA, the CDR3 is TGTGCCAGCAGCTTCTTAAGATCTGCGTACAATGAGCAGTTCTTC. Translation gives CASSFLRSAYNEQFF.

The J gene is TRBJ2-7, the V gene TRBV28; D remains unclear. V lost 3 bases, J lost 0 bases, and 12 bases lay in between. This CDR3 contains 15 residues. The germline V gene has CDR1 MDHEN and CDR2 SYDVKM. The DNA of the CDR3 is TGTGCCAGCAGTTTCGTTAGGAAAAGCTCCTACGAGCAGTACTTC. It is translated as CASSFVRKSSYEQYF. Using reference TRBV28 and TRBJ2-7 for the parts outside the CDR3, the full variable domain is DVKVTQSSRYLVKRTGEKVFLECVQDMDHENMFWYRQDPGLGLRLIYFSYDVKMKEKGDIPEGYSVSREKKERFSLILESASTNQTSMYLCASSFVRKSSYEQYFGPGTRLTVT.

This clonotype turned up a few times. The rearrangement uses TRBV6-2 or TRBV6-3 and TRBJ2-2; TRBD1 aligns across 8 bases. CDR3 size: 17 residues. Looked up from germline, CDR1 is MNHEY and CDR2 is SVGEGT. V lost 0 bases to trimming and J lost 4 bases; unmatched junction nucleotides: 7. In nucleotides, the CDR3 is TGTGCCAGCAGTTACTCGAGTCCAGGGGGCGTCACCGGGGAGCTGTTTTTT. Protein: CASSYSSPGGVTGELFF.

Only a few counts were recorded for this clonotype. The chain uses TRBV29-1 and TRBJ2-1; D call uncertain. Germline V gives CDR1 SQVTM, CDR2 ANQGSEA. The CDR3 length is 16 residues. Trimming removed 2 bases from V and 6 bases from J, with 20 bases in between. CDR3 nucleotide sequence: TGCAGCGTTGAAATGTCGAGTCCTATCCACTCCAATGAGCAGTTCTTC. Translating gives CSVEMSSPIHSNEQFF.

This clonotype was counted at least ten times. The chain is built from TRBV14 and TRBJ2-7; tentatively, D is TRBD2 (6 bases). The CDR3 loop spans 15 amino acids. V shed 4 bases and J shed 3 bases, with 16 bases lying between them. The germline CDR1 and CDR2 sequences are SGHDN and FVKESK. CDR3 sequence: CASSLRTKAFYEQYF. CDR3 sequence (DNA): TGTGCCAGCAGCCTACGGACTAAAGCCTTCTACGAGCAGTACTTC.

This clonotype was recorded at least ten times. This sequence joins TRBV6-2 or TRBV6-3 and TRBJ2-3; possibly TRBD2 for D (5 bases). V was cut by 6 bases and J by 1 base, with 8 bases left in between. Germline V lookup: CDR1 MNHEY, CDR2 SVGEGT. The CDR3 length is 13 residues. The CDR3 nucleotides are TGTGCCAGCAGGAACGGGGGCACAGATACGCAGTATTTT. Translated: CASRNGGTDTQYF.

The rearrangement uses TRBV7-9 and TRBJ1-1; 7 bases fit TRBD1. Germline V gene lookup returns CDR1 SEHNR and CDR2 FQNEAQ (reference sequence). Unmatched junction bases numbered 8, after V lost 7 bases and J lost 0 bases. The CDR3 extends over 15 amino acids. The CDR3 spells CASNPGTVLNTEAFF. The CDR3 DNA follows: TGTGCCAGCAACCCAGGGACAGTCCTGAACACTGAAGCTTTCTTT. Full variable domain (rest looked up from reference TRBV7-9 and TRBJ1-1): DTGVSQNPRHKITKRGQNVTFRCDPISEHNRLYWYRQTLGQGPEFLTYFQNEAQLEKSRLLSDRFSAERPKGSFSTLEIQRTEQGDSAMYLCASNPGTVLNTEAFFGQGTRLTVV.

The V call is TRBV20-1, the J call TRBJ2-7, with D perhaps TRBD1 (6 bases). The V and J ends lost 7 bases and 2 bases respectively, with 18 bases between them. Germline assignment: CDR1 DFQATT and CDR2 SNEGSKA (reference sequence). CDR3 length: 14 amino acids. The CDR3 DNA reads as TGCAGTGTACCCGGGACAAAGAAGGCCTACGAGCAGTACTTC. Translated: CSVPGTKKAYEQYF.

This chain uses TRBV28 with TRBJ2-6, with TRBD1 matching over 9 bases. V lost 5 bases and J lost 0; bases outside the gene matches: 5. From germline, CDR1 is MDHEN and CDR2 SYDVKM. The CDR3 consists of 17 residues. CDR3 region: CASSPLDRGSGANVLTF. The CDR3 DNA follows: TGTGCCAGCAGTCCGCTGGACAGGGGCTCTGGGGCCAACGTCCTGACTTTC. Filled out from reference TRBV28 and TRBJ2-6, the complete variable domain reads DVKVTQSSRYLVKRTGEKVFLECVQDMDHENMFWYRQDPGLGLRLIYFSYDVKMKEKGDIPEGYSVSREKKERFSLILESASTNQTSMYLCASSPLDRGSGANVLTFGAGSRLTVL.

V and J are TRBV6-2 or TRBV6-3 and TRBJ2-7; 10 bases are a match to TRBD2. This CDR3 contains 15 residues. With 7 bases clipped from V and 6 bases from J, the junction kept 12 bases outside the gene matches. The germline CDR1 and CDR2 sequences are MNHEY and SVGEGT. CDR3 sequence reads: CASIGLAASVGEQYF. CDR3 sequence (DNA): TGTGCCAGCATAGGACTAGCGGCGAGTGTGGGCGAGCAGTACTTC.

This clonotype was found a few times. In DNA form, the CDR3 reads TGTGCCAGCAGCCAAGGAGGGGCCGGGGCTGAAGCTTTCTTT. Protein sequence: CASSQGGAGAEAFF. The chain uses TRBV3-1 and TRBJ1-1; D is possibly TRBD1 (5 bases). Germline CDR1 reads LGHDT; CDR2 reads YNNKEL (reference sequence). The germline V and J ends were trimmed by 1 base and 6 bases, with 12 bases remaining between them. CDR3 size: 14 residues.

This clonotype has a count of ten or more. The chain links TRBV18 to TRBJ1-1, with D possibly being TRBD1 (6 bases). The V gene lost 3 bases and the J gene lost 8 bases, with 10 bases spanning the gap. CDR1 and CDR2 (germline): KGHSH, LQKENI. This CDR3 region has 12 residues. The CDR3 DNA reads as TGTGCCAGCTCACCGGCAGGGGCCGAAGCTTTCTTT. Translated: CASSPAGAEAFF.

The genes are TRBV19 and TRBJ2-5; 9 bases are shared with TRBD1. The trim removed 5 bases at V and 5 bases at J, leaving 9 bases unmatched. Germline assignment: CDR1 LNHDA and CDR2 SQIVND (reference sequence). The CDR3 spans 15 residues. CDR3 in DNA: TGTGCCAGTAGTTCGCCGGGACAGGGCCTTGAGACCCAGTACTTC. Translation: CASSSPGQGLETQYF.

The chain links TRBV4-2 to TRBJ2-7; perhaps TRBD2 as D (6 bases). This CDR3 has 17 amino acids. The V end lost 4 bases, the J end lost 1 base, and 20 bases lay between the germline ends. Germline CDR1 LGHNA, CDR2 YNFKEQ. The CDR3 is CASSLSRPGSGSYEQYF. The CDR3 nucleotides are TGTGCCAGCAGCCTATCACGGCCAGGTAGCGGTTCCTACGAGCAGTACTTC.

The V and J genes are TRBV5-1 and TRBJ2-3; D call uncertain. From germline, CDR1 is SGHRS and CDR2 YFSETQ. Trimming cost V 0 bases and J 2 bases, with 13 bases left between them. The CDR3 extends over 16 amino acids. Written as DNA, the CDR3 is TGCGCCAGCAGCTTGGGCTCCGGGCCGTACACAGATACGCAGTATTTT. It translates to CASSLGSGPYTDTQYF.